These T cell receptor beta chains were read from a single sample in a study of CD8 T cells in ankylosing spondylitis. TCRdb processed the 5' RACE reads anew with MiXCR; each CDR3 protein has one entry. Among around 150,000 distinct CDR3 sequences listed, 9.5% to 13% were seen once. The sample consisted of blood, either unsorted or a sorted T cell fraction (not recorded which). The receptors were gathered from a male donor with ankylosing spondylitis or in good health (not recorded which). Each CDR3 is given with its conserved first and last residue. A D gene is named only where the DNA matches it firmly. Some rows mark clone size as missing; the rest say once, few, many or name a class of expanded clone.

D gene: TRBD2; J gene: TRBJ2-7; V gene: TRBV5-1; clone size: few; CDR3 DNA: TGCGCCAGCAGCTTGGGACTAGCGGACTACGAGCAGTACTTC; CDR3 protein: CASSLGLADYEQYF
D gene: -; J gene: TRBJ2-3; V gene: TRBV20-1; clone size: -; CDR3 DNA: TGCAGTGCTAGCAGGGGTTTCGGCAGCACAGATACGCAGTATTTT; CDR3 protein: CSASRGFGSTDTQYF
D gene: -; J gene: TRBJ2-3; V gene: TRBV27; clone size: many; CDR3 DNA: TGTGCCAGCAGTTTAAGGGGGAGGGTGACAGATTCAGTCACAGATACGCAGTATTTT; CDR3 protein: CASSLRGRVTDSVTDTQYF
D gene: -; J gene: TRBJ2-3; V gene: TRBV4-1; clone size: -; CDR3 DNA: TGCGCCAGCAGCCAAGATTGGCTAGCTCAAACAGATACGCAGTATTTT; CDR3 protein: CASSQDWLAQTDTQYF
D gene: TRBD1; J gene: TRBJ2-4; V gene: TRBV30; clone size: few; CDR3 DNA: TGTGCCTGGAGTGGAGGTACAGGGGAAAACATTCAGTACTTC; CDR3 protein: CAWSGGTGENIQYF
D gene: TRBD1; J gene: TRBJ1-5; V gene: TRBV19; clone size: many; CDR3 DNA: TGTGCCAGTAAGGAGGGACAGGGGGCTTCCTATCAGCCCCAGCATTTT; CDR3 protein: CASKEGQGASYQPQHF
D gene: TRBD1; J gene: TRBJ2-1; V gene: TRBV30; clone size: few; CDR3 DNA: TGTGCCTCTTACAGGGGGGTCAATGAGCAGTTCTTC; CDR3 protein: CASYRGVNEQFF
D gene: -; J gene: TRBJ2-3; V gene: TRBV27; clone size: many; CDR3 DNA: TGTGCCAGCAGCCTTAACCTCTTAGCGGATACGCAGTATTTT; CDR3 protein: CASSLNLLADTQYF
D gene: -; J gene: TRBJ1-1; V gene: TRBV5-4; clone size: many; CDR3 DNA: TGTGCCAGCAGCTTCCCAGGGCGCGACACTGAAGCTTTCTTT; CDR3 protein: CASSFPGRDTEAFF
D gene: -; J gene: TRBJ2-2; V gene: TRBV5-1; clone size: -; CDR3 DNA: TGCGCCAGCAGCTCCGGCACCAACACCGGGGAGCTGTTTTTT; CDR3 protein: CASSSGTNTGELFF
D gene: TRBD1; J gene: TRBJ2-5; V gene: TRBV12-3/TRBV12-4; clone size: many; CDR3 DNA: TGTGCCAGCAGACAGGGGTCGGGGAAGGAGACCCAGTACTTC; CDR3 protein: CASRQGSGKETQYF
D gene: -; J gene: TRBJ2-1; V gene: TRBV3-1; clone size: many; CDR3 DNA: TGTGCCAGCAGCCACCGACAGGCCCGGAACAATGAGCAGTTCTTC; CDR3 protein: CASSHRQARNNEQFF
D gene: TRBD2; J gene: TRBJ2-2; V gene: TRBV6-1; clone size: -; CDR3 DNA: TGTGCCAGCAGCCGCGGGACTAGCGGAACGGGAAGATCTGGGGAGCTGTTTTTT; CDR3 protein: CASSRGTSGTGRSGELFF
D gene: -; J gene: TRBJ2-2; V gene: TRBV12-3/TRBV12-4; clone size: many; CDR3 DNA: TGTGCCAGCAGTTTATACGGCGTAGGGACCGGGGAGCTGTTTTTT; CDR3 protein: CASSLYGVGTGELFF
D gene: -; J gene: TRBJ2-7; V gene: TRBV5-1; clone size: -; CDR3 DNA: TGCGCCAGCAGCTTGGATGGTAGCGTCTACTACGAGCAGTACTTC; CDR3 protein: CASSLDGSVYYEQYF
D gene: TRBD1; J gene: TRBJ2-7; V gene: TRBV29-1; clone size: -; CDR3 DNA: TGCAGCGTCCTACAGGGGAACTACGAGCAGTACTTC; CDR3 protein: CSVLQGNYEQYF
D gene: -; J gene: TRBJ2-3; V gene: TRBV20-1; clone size: few; CDR3 DNA: TGCAGTGCCTATTTGGAGGGGGGGGGAGGAACAGATACGCAGTATTTT; CDR3 protein: CSAYLEGGGGTDTQYF
D gene: -; J gene: TRBJ2-5; V gene: TRBV7-2; clone size: few; CDR3 DNA: TGTGCCAGCAGCTTAGATGGGGGAAGGAAGACCCAGTACTTC; CDR3 protein: CASSLDGGRKTQYF
D gene: -; J gene: TRBJ2-1; V gene: TRBV27; clone size: many; CDR3 DNA: TGTGCCAGCAGTTTATGGGGACGGGACCTATCGAGCAATGAGCAGTTCTTC; CDR3 protein: CASSLWGRDLSSNEQFF
D gene: TRBD1; J gene: TRBJ1-6; V gene: TRBV7-9; clone size: few; CDR3 DNA: TGTGCCAGCAGCTCCGCTGACAGGGGAGGGCCACCCCTCCACTTT; CDR3 protein: CASSSADRGGPPLHF
D gene: TRBD1; J gene: TRBJ1-3; V gene: TRBV29-1; clone size: few; CDR3 DNA: TGCAGCGTTGCCGGGACAGGTTCTGGAAACACCATATATTTT; CDR3 protein: CSVAGTGSGNTIYF
D gene: -; J gene: TRBJ1-1; V gene: TRBV11-2; clone size: few; CDR3 DNA: TGTGCCAGCAGCTTAGTAGGCATGAGGACTGAAGCTTTCTTT; CDR3 protein: CASSLVGMRTEAFF
D gene: TRBD1; J gene: TRBJ1-2; V gene: TRBV5-1; clone size: many; CDR3 DNA: TGCGCCAGCAGCCCTCCCCCCGGGACAGCTAACTATGGCTACACCTTC; CDR3 protein: CASSPPPGTANYGYTF
D gene: TRBD2; J gene: TRBJ2-1; V gene: TRBV12-3/TRBV12-4; clone size: many; CDR3 DNA: TGTGCCAGCAGAGCGACTAGCGGGGGGGCCTTGAATGAGCAGTTCTTC; CDR3 protein: CASRATSGGALNEQFF
D gene: TRBD2; J gene: TRBJ2-1; V gene: TRBV20-1; clone size: -; CDR3 DNA: TGCTGTGCTAGGGCTCTAGCGGGATACCCACGACACAATGAGCAGTTCTTC; CDR3 protein: CCARALAGYPRHNEQFF
D gene: -; J gene: TRBJ2-2; V gene: TRBV5-5; clone size: many; CDR3 DNA: TGTGCCAGCAGCCCCTGGGACGGCAACACCGGGGAGCTGTTTTTT; CDR3 protein: CASSPWDGNTGELFF
D gene: -; J gene: TRBJ2-4; V gene: TRBV2; clone size: -; CDR3 DNA: TGTGCCAGCAGTGAAGCTGGACAGATAGGGCACTTC; CDR3 protein: CASSEAGQIGHF
D gene: TRBD1; J gene: TRBJ1-3; V gene: TRBV5-6; clone size: few; CDR3 DNA: TGTGCCAGCAGCGCGGGACAGTACTCTGGAAACACCATATATTTT; CDR3 protein: CASSAGQYSGNTIYF
D gene: -; J gene: TRBJ2-5; V gene: TRBV5-8; clone size: many; CDR3 DNA: TGTGCCAGCAGCTGGGGATTTTCCTCTTCCTTAGGTGGGACCCAGTACTTC; CDR3 protein: CASSWGFSSSLGGTQYF
D gene: -; J gene: TRBJ1-6; V gene: TRBV7-9; clone size: few; CDR3 DNA: TGTGCCAGCAGCTTCCCAGGGGCGCGCGGTTCACCCCTCCACTTT; CDR3 protein: CASSFPGARGSPLHF
D gene: TRBD2; J gene: TRBJ2-3; V gene: TRBV20-1; clone size: many; CDR3 DNA: TGCAGTGCTAGGAGGGCTAGCGGGGCTACAGATACGCAGTATTTT; CDR3 protein: CSARRASGATDTQYF
D gene: -; J gene: TRBJ2-7; V gene: TRBV6-1; clone size: many; CDR3 DNA: TGTGCCAGCAGTGAAGTCGCGGGAAGGAACGAGCAGTACTTC; CDR3 protein: CASSEVAGRNEQYF
D gene: -; J gene: TRBJ2-3; V gene: TRBV5-1; clone size: many; CDR3 DNA: TGCGCCAGCAGCTTGTTCGACTCAGACACGAATACGCAGTATTTT; CDR3 protein: CASSLFDSDTNTQYF
D gene: -; J gene: TRBJ1-1; V gene: TRBV25-1; clone size: few; CDR3 DNA: TGTGCCAGCAGTGAATACACTGAAGCTTTCTTT; CDR3 protein: CASSEYTEAFF
D gene: TRBD1; J gene: TRBJ2-1; V gene: TRBV29-1; clone size: few; CDR3 DNA: TGCAGCGTGCGGACAGGGTCGCACAATGAGCAGTTCTTC; CDR3 protein: CSVRTGSHNEQFF
D gene: -; J gene: TRBJ2-1; V gene: TRBV6-2/TRBV6-3; clone size: many; CDR3 DNA: TGTGCCAGCAGTTACTCGACTCCAGGGATAACGAACAATGAGCAGTTCTTC; CDR3 protein: CASSYSTPGITNNEQFF
D gene: -; J gene: TRBJ2-7; V gene: TRBV15; clone size: few; CDR3 DNA: TGTGCCACCAGCAGAGATACACAGTACGAGCAGTACTTC; CDR3 protein: CATSRDTQYEQYF
D gene: -; J gene: TRBJ2-1; V gene: TRBV20-1; clone size: many; CDR3 DNA: TGCAGTGCTAGGGGCAGGGAGTCCTACAATGAGCAGTTCTTC; CDR3 protein: CSARGRESYNEQFF
D gene: -; J gene: TRBJ1-1; V gene: TRBV7-2; clone size: few; CDR3 DNA: TGTGCCAGCAGCTTGGTGGGACAGAACACTGAAGCTTTCTTT; CDR3 protein: CASSLVGQNTEAFF
D gene: -; J gene: TRBJ1-5; V gene: TRBV6-2/TRBV6-3; clone size: few; CDR3 DNA: TGTGCCAGCAGTTCCTCGGGACCGAGTAGCAATCAGCCCCAGCATTTT; CDR3 protein: CASSSSGPSSNQPQHF
D gene: TRBD1; J gene: TRBJ1-4; V gene: TRBV5-1; clone size: -; CDR3 DNA: TGCGCCAGCAGCTACGGACAGGGGGCGGATGAAAAACTGTTTTTT; CDR3 protein: CASSYGQGADEKLFF
D gene: TRBD2; J gene: TRBJ2-7; V gene: TRBV9; clone size: many; CDR3 DNA: TGTGCCAGCAGCCCAGGCCTAGCGGGAGTCGGCGAGCAGTACTTC; CDR3 protein: CASSPGLAGVGEQYF
D gene: -; J gene: TRBJ1-1; V gene: TRBV3-1; clone size: many; CDR3 DNA: TGTGCCAGCAGTCACGGGTACGGAATGACTGAAGCTTTCTTT; CDR3 protein: CASSHGYGMTEAFF
D gene: -; J gene: TRBJ1-5; V gene: TRBV10-3; clone size: many; CDR3 DNA: TGTGCCATCAGTGGAGGGGGGGCGAATCAGCCCCAGCATTTT; CDR3 protein: CAISGGGANQPQHF
D gene: -; J gene: TRBJ2-5; V gene: TRBV5-5; clone size: -; CDR3 DNA: TGTGCCAGCAGCTTCTTAGTAGGGGCTAACCAAGAGACCCAGTACTTC; CDR3 protein: CASSFLVGANQETQYF
D gene: -; J gene: TRBJ1-2; V gene: TRBV6-1; clone size: -; CDR3 DNA: TGTGCCAGCAGCCAAGACTGCAACTATGGCTACACCTTC; CDR3 protein: CASSQDCNYGYTF
D gene: -; J gene: TRBJ2-3; V gene: TRBV7-8; clone size: many; CDR3 DNA: TGTGCCAGCGGAGACGCAGATACGCAGTATTTT; CDR3 protein: CASGDADTQYF
D gene: -; J gene: TRBJ2-1; V gene: TRBV5-1; clone size: many; CDR3 DNA: TGCGCCAGCAGCTTGGGGGGGGCTAACACCTACAATGAGCAGTTCTTC; CDR3 protein: CASSLGGANTYNEQFF
D gene: -; J gene: TRBJ1-2; V gene: TRBV11-1; clone size: -; CDR3 DNA: TGTGCCAGCAGTCGGGACCGCCTTGGGACGGGAGGTTCGAGCTATGGCTACACCTTC; CDR3 protein: CASSRDRLGTGGSSYGYTF
D gene: -; J gene: TRBJ2-1; V gene: TRBV29-1; clone size: many; CDR3 DNA: TGCAGCGTTCAGGGTTGGGTATATGAGCAGTTCTTC; CDR3 protein: CSVQGWVYEQFF